Below are 8 T cell receptor beta chains sequenced from a single sample in a study of PD-1 blockade in classical Hodgkin lymphoma. The protocol was immunoSEQ multiplex PCR, while the TCRdb copy is restricted to in-frame clones and leaves out a portion. The table has 43,000 or so clones, about 77% seen once. Time point specified: cycle 4 day 1 (C4D1), after 5 to 7 weeks of nivolumab. Exposure to brentuximab vedotin varied, and each patient had relapsed following autologous stem cell transplantation. Sequences were derived from peripheral blood mononuclear cells (PBMCs), sampled before the fourth cycle of nivolumab. These receptors were collected from a human donor with classical Hodgkin lymphoma.

The chain combines TRBV30 with TRBJ2-7; 11 bases fit TRBD1. CDR1 is GTSNPN, CDR2 SVGIG, per germline (reference sequence). Trimming took 0 bases from V and 4 from J; bases not matched to a gene: 2. The CDR3 extends over 14 amino acids. The CDR3 DNA is TGTGCCTGGAGTGTACGGGACAGGGGGTACGAGCAGTACTTC. It translates to CAWSVRDRGYEQYF.

V usage is TRBV2 and J usage is TRBJ2-7; possible D gene TRBD2, 6 bases. In germline, CDR1 is SNHLY, CDR2 FYNNEI. This CDR3 contains 14 residues. V was cut by 8 bases and J by 2 bases, with 16 bases left in between. CDR3 nucleotide sequence: TGTGCCAGCGAAGCGGCGGGGACCCCCTACGAGCAGTACTTC. This gives the protein CASEAAGTPYEQYF.

The chain has TRBV5-4 and TRBJ2-1; the D gene is possibly TRBD1 (5 bases). This CDR3 is 15 amino acids long. Germline CDR1 is SGHNT and CDR2 is YYREEE (reference sequence). Deletions cut 0 bases from V and 6 bases from J, with 13 bases between. The CDR3 bases are TGTGCCAGCAGCTTGGAAACAGGTGGGATCAATGAGCAGTTCTTC. Protein: CASSLETGGINEQFF.

The V and J genes are TRBV29-1 and TRBJ2-3, with 7 bases fitting TRBD2. The CDR3 has 14 residues. Unmatched junction bases numbered 7, after V lost 5 bases and J lost 2 bases. CDR1 is SQVTM and CDR2 is ANQGSEA in the germline V gene. DNA of the CDR3: TGCAGCGTTCCTAGCGGACATAACACAGATACGCAGTATTTT. Translation: CSVPSGHNTDTQYF.

This rearrangement joins TRBV10-2 to TRBJ1-2; a possible D gene is TRBD1 (5 bases). Trimming shortened V by 0 bases and J by 0 bases, and 8 bases separated the two germline ends. Germline-derived CDR1 and CDR2 are WSHSY and SAAADI. This CDR3 has 15 residues. The CDR3 DNA sequence: TGCGCCAGCAGTGAGTCTGTGACAGCTAACTATGGCTACACCTTC. The encoded protein is CASSESVTANYGYTF.

The rearrangement uses TRBV7-2 and TRBJ1-6, with 7 positions matching TRBD1. V lost 6 bases to trimming and J lost 7 bases; unmatched junction nucleotides: 9. This CDR3 has 15 amino acids. CDR1 and CDR2 (germline): SGHTA, FQGNSA. The CDR3 DNA reads TGTGCCAGCAGACGGACCGGACAGGTCAATTCACCCCTCCACTTT. As protein: CASRRTGQVNSPLHF. Based on the CDR3 plus reference TRBV7-2 and TRBJ1-6, the full variable domain is GAGVSQSPSNKVTEKGKDVELRCDPISGHTALYWYRQSLGQGLEFLIYFQGNSAPDKSGLPSDRFSAERTGGSVSTLTIQRTQQEDSAVYLCASRRTGQVNSPLHFGNGTRLTVT.

This chain connects TRBV18 to TRBJ1-5; 8 nucleotides agree with TRBD1. Germline trimming cut 3 bases from V and 6 bases from J; bases unmatched to any gene: 10. This CDR3 has 16 amino acids. The germline CDR1 and CDR2 sequences are KGHSH and LQKENI. For the CDR3, the DNA is TGTGCCAGCTCACCGTCCGGGACAGGCCTGGGTCAGCCCCAGCATTTT. Protein product: CASSPSGTGLGQPQHF.

This clone was recorded a few times. V usage is TRBV30 and J usage is TRBJ2-5; D may be TRBD2 (6 bases). The germline V gene encodes CDR1 GTSNPN and CDR2 SVGIG (reference sequence). V was shortened by 4 bases and J by 0 bases, with 9 bases between the two germline ends. The CDR3 is 13 amino acids. CDR3: CAWMGGHQETQYF. The CDR3 DNA sequence: TGTGCCTGGATGGGGGGACACCAAGAGACCCAGTACTTC.